This TCR beta chain comes out of a study of cytomegalovirus exposure and HLA in healthy donors. CDR3 length: 15 residues. J gave up 1 base and V 5 bases, and 6 bases lay outside the gene matches. The germline V gene has CDR1 SEHNR and CDR2 FQNEAQ (reference sequence). Donors were nominally healthy when sampled, though unrecorded immune exposures were likely. Overall study results and limits: Differences between HLA loci emerged in a later analysis of TCR association rates, with DRB1 most and HLA-C fewest. Over 15,000 TCR beta sequences were associated with HLA alleles at 0.05 false discovery rate in a later analysis. Overall, some 160 TCR beta chains were annotated as cytomegalovirus-associated.

The PCR used 60 Vbeta and 13 Jbeta primers. Only in-frame clones appear in the TCRdb table, and some are missing; sequencing was by immunoSEQ multiplex PCR. Among some 91,000 clones listed, about 76% were seen once. Remarks on this clone: Its cognate antigen is unknown.

The V gene is TRBV7-9, the J gene TRBJ2-3; TRBD1 aligns across 7 bases. Sequenced: PBMCs. The sequence derives from a man aged 40-49 years in good health and CMV-seropositive. The CDR3 nucleotides read TGTGCCAGCAGCCGAAATACAGGGGGCACAGATACGCAGTATTTT. Translating it yields CASSRNTGGTDTQYF.